Listed here are 11 T cell receptor beta chains from one sample, sequenced in a study of T cells after yellow fever vaccination (dated by TCRdb to about 2019). What the treatment or condition label conveys for this sample: live attenuated yellow fever vaccine strain. Library preparation used 5' RACE. The instrument given in TCRdb is Illumina NovaSeq 6000. Using fastp at Q25 and MiXCR, TCRdb reprocessed the public reads and kept productive beta chains. Rows merge per CDR3 protein into single entries with the most common DNA and genes. Here the sample has 150,000 to 200,000 distinct CDR3 sequences; over 7% occur a single time. Roughly 40% of the sample comes from the top ten. Sequencing was performed on CD8+ T cells sorted from PBMCs, taken 45 days after the yellow fever booster vaccination. These receptor sequences come from a man aged 18 to 29 who received the YFV17D yellow fever vaccine.

This chain uses TRBV27 with TRBJ2-5, with D possibly being TRBD2 (5 bases). From germline, CDR1 is MNHEY and CDR2 SMNVEV (reference sequence). Trimming took off 5 bases at V and 2 bases at J, with 21 bases between the two ends. This CDR3 contains 17 residues. CDR3 coding DNA: TGTGCCAGCAGTCCTCTAGTCGCGAGACGGGGTCAAGAGACCCAGTACTTC. It specifies CASSPLVARRGQETQYF.

This sequence joins TRBV6-4 and TRBJ2-1, with TRBD2 identical over 10 bases. The J segment lost 6 bases and the V segment lost 8 bases, leaving 7 bases of the junction unmatched. This CDR3 comprises 14 residues. Germline loops: CDR1 MRHNA, CDR2 SNTAGT. The CDR3 region is CASSASGGRNEQFF. In nucleotides, the CDR3 is TGTGCCAGCTCGGCTAGCGGGGGTCGCAATGAGCAGTTCTTC.

V is TRBV6-5 and J is TRBJ2-7; D is unresolved. This CDR3 contains 13 residues. Germline loops: CDR1 MNHEY, CDR2 SVGAGI. Between the trimmed V and J ends, which lost 6 bases and 0 bases, there was a span of 9 bases. CDR3 protein: CASRSLNSYEQYF. The CDR3 DNA reads TGTGCCAGCAGGAGTCTCAACTCCTACGAGCAGTACTTC.

V gene TRBV19 combines with J gene TRBJ2-7; 7 bases match TRBD1. The V gene's germline CDR1 is LNHDA and CDR2 SQIVND (reference sequence). The CDR3 consists of 14 residues. Unmatched junction bases numbered 7, after V lost 6 bases and J lost 2 bases. The chain's CDR3 is CASRKQGIAYEQYF. The CDR3 nucleotides are TGTGCCAGTAGAAAACAGGGGATAGCCTACGAGCAGTACTTC.

In its sample, this clonotype was seen a few times. The chain carries TRBV19 and TRBJ2-1; 10 bases match TRBD2. V gave up 9 bases and J gave up 0 bases; unmatched junction bases: 2. Germline lookup yields CDR1 LNHDA and CDR2 SQIVND (reference sequence). CDR3 length equals 14 residues. DNA of the CDR3: TGTGCCAGCAGGACTAGCGGCTCCTACAATGAGCAGTTCTTC. Residues: CASRTSGSYNEQFF.

This clonotype turned up a few times. This rearrangement joins TRBV4-2 to TRBJ2-7; 10 positions agree with TRBD1. The CDR3 sequence is 14 residues long. After removal of 3 bases from V and 4 bases from J, the junction contained 3 bases not matched to a gene. CDR1 and CDR2 from the germline V gene are LGHNA and YNFKEQ. This CDR3 is CASSQTGGSYEQYF. The DNA for the CDR3 is TGTGCCAGCAGCCAGACAGGGGGCTCGTACGAGCAGTACTTC.

In its sample, this clonotype was seen a few times. The chain links TRBV7-6 to TRBJ2-1; 10 bases match TRBD1. Trimming at V came to 5 bases and at J to 3 bases, leaving 13 bases not matched to a gene. This CDR3 has 18 residues. Germline V gives CDR1 SGHVS, CDR2 FNYEAQ. CDR3 protein: CASSPRPGTGDHYNEQFF. The CDR3 bases are TGTGCCAGCAGCCCACGTCCCGGGACAGGGGACCACTACAATGAGCAGTTCTTC.

This clonotype was seen only a few times. The chain employs TRBV6-2 or TRBV6-3 and TRBJ2-7; unclear D gene. Trimming removed 9 bases from V and 0 bases from J, with 9 bases in between. This CDR3 is 12 amino acids long. CDR1 MNHEY and CDR2 SVGEGT come from the germline V gene. CDR3 residues: CASSGNSYEQYV. In nucleotides, the CDR3 is TGTGCCAGTTCGGGCAACTCCTACGAGCAGTACGTC.

The chain is built from TRBV4-3 and TRBJ1-1; possibly TRBD1 for D (6 bases). This CDR3 contains 15 residues. Germline CDR1 and CDR2: LGHNA and YSLEER. V was clipped by 4 bases and J by 1 base, with 13 bases between them. CDR3 loop: CASSRLQGENTEAFF. The CDR3 nucleotides are TGCGCCAGCAGCCGACTACAGGGAGAGAACACTGAAGCTTTCTTT.

The chain links TRBV4-3 to TRBJ1-2, with no clear D. CDR1 and CDR2 from the germline V gene are LGHNA and YSLEER. Trimming cost V 3 bases and J 2 bases, with 13 bases left between them. This CDR3 comprises 15 residues. The CDR3 DNA reads as TGCGCCAGCAGCCAGGGTGCAACAGCCAACTATGGCTACACCTTC. Its protein is CASSQGATANYGYTF.

The sample holds many counts of this clonotype. The chain recombines TRBV7-8 with TRBJ1-5; D remains ambiguous. Germline V CDR1 and CDR2: SGHVS, FQNEAQ. The germline V and J ends were trimmed by 2 bases and 7 bases, with 12 bases remaining between them. The CDR3 is 14 amino acids. In DNA form, the CDR3 reads TGTGCCAGCAGCTTAACGTGGAAGGAACAGCCCCAGCATTTT. Its translation is CASSLTWKEQPQHF.